This entry features one T cell receptor beta chain sequence. The data were taken from a study of blood T cell repertoires in COVID-19. The V and J ends lost 4 bases and 9 bases respectively, with 31 bases between them. This CDR3 spans 19 amino acids. Germline values: CDR1 WSHSY, CDR2 SAAADI. Profiling relied on immunoSEQ multiplex PCR, and the TCRdb table lists in-frame clones only, not all of them. The table includes more than 250,000 clones, roughly 85% detected once. This chain connects TRBV10-2 to TRBJ1-5; D is perhaps TRBD1 (5 bases). The clonotype was recovered from a young man who had recovered from COVID-19. The sequenced material came from PBMCs or T cells enriched from blood (not recorded which). CDR3 loop: CASSARVTRAGRGNLPQHF. The DNA of the CDR3 is TGCGCCAGCAGTGCTCGAGTCACCAGGGCTGGCCGCGGGAATTTGCCCCAGCATTTT.